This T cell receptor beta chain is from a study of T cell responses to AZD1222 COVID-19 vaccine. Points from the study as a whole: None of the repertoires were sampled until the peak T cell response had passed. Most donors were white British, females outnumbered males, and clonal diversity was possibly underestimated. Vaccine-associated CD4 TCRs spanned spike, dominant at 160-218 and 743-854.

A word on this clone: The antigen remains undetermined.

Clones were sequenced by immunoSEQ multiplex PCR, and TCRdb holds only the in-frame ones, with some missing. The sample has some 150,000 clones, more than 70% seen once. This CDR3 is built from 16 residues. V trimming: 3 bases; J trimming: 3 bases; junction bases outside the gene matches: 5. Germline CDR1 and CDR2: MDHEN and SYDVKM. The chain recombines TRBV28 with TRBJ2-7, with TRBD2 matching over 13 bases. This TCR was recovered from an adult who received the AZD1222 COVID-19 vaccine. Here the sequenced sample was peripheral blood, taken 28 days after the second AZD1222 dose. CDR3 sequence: CASSLVRTSGSYEQYF. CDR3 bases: TGTGCCAGCAGTTTGGTTCGGACTAGCGGGAGCTACGAGCAGTACTTC.